This TCR beta chain was sequenced for a study of post-analysis software for immune sequencing data. Study-level results: TRBV5-6, TRBV5-1 and TRBV20-1 were among roughly 5 TRBV segments more frequent in patients than controls. The study found significantly lower normalized Chao1 diversity in multiple sclerosis patients than in controls.

As for this clonotype: The antigen remains unidentified.

J lost 4 bases, V lost 5 bases, and 11 bases had no gene match. The CDR3 runs to 16 residues. Germline V gives CDR1 SGHVS, CDR2 FQNEAQ. Every TCR beta cDNA library bore unique molecular identifiers. T cells numbering roughly 0.9 to 11 million gave rise to a few hundred thousand cDNA molecules. From the PCR reads, TCRdb called clonotypes with MiXCR, one entry per CDR3 protein. The table includes roughly 430,000 distinct CDR3 sequences, approximately 42% detected once. Sequencing used blood. The V and J genes are TRBV7-8 and TRBJ2-1; 7 positions match TRBD2. The TCR comes from a girl aged 2 to 10 with multiple sclerosis. CDR3 sequence (DNA): TGTGCCAGCAGCCACACCCTTCCGGGAGGTTACAATGAGCAGTTCTTC. Amino acids: CASSHTLPGGYNEQFF.